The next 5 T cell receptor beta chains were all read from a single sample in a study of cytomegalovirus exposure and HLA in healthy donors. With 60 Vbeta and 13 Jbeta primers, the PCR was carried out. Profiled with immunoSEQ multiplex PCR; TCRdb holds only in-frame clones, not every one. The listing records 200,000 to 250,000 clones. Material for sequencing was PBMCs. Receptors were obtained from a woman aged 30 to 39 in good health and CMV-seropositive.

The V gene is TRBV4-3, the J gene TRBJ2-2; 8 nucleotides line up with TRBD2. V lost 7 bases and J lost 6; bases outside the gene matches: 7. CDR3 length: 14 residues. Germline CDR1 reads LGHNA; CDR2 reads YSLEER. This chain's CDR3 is CASTPGLGPGELFF. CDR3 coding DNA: TGCGCCAGCACCCCGGGACTAGGTCCCGGGGAGCTGTTTTTT.

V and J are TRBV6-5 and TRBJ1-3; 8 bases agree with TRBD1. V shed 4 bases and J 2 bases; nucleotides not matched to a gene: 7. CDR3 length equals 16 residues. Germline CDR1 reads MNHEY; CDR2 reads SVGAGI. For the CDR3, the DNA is TGTGCCAGCAGTTCCCGACAGGACAGGGCTGGAAACACCATATATTTT. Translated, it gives CASSSRQDRAGNTIYF.

The CDR3, as DNA: TGCGCCAGCAGCCCCGGACAGATTAACACTGAAGCTTTCTTT. It is translated as CASSPGQINTEAFF. This sequence joins TRBV4-3 and TRBJ1-1, with D maybe TRBD1 (6 bases). Trimming removed 4 bases at V and 2 bases at J, with 11 bases between. The CDR3 runs to 14 residues. Germline V gene data show CDR1 as LGHNA and CDR2 as YSLEER.

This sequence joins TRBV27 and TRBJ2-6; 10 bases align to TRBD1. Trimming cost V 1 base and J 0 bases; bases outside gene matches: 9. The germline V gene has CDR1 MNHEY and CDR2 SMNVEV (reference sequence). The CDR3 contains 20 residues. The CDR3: CASSLWGGTGDSSGANVLTF. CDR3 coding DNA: TGTGCCAGCAGTTTATGGGGAGGGACAGGGGACAGCTCTGGGGCCAACGTCCTGACTTTC.

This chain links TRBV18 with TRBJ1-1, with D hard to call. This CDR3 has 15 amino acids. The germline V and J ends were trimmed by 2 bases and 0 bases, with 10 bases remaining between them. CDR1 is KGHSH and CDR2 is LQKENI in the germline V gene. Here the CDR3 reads CASSPTGWLNTEAFF. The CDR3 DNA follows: TGTGCCAGCTCACCAACCGGGTGGCTGAACACTGAAGCTTTCTTT.